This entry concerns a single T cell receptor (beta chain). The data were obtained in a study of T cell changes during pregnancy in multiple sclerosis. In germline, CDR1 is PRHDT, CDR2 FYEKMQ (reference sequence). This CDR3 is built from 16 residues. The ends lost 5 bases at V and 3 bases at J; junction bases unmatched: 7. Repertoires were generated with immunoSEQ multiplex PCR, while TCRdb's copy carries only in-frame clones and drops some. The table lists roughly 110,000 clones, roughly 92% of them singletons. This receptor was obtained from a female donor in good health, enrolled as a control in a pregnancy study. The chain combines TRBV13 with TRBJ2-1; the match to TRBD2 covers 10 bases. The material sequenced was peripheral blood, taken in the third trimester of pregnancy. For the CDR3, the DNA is TGTGCCAGCAGCCCACGGACTAGCGGTGACTACAATGAGCAGTTCTTC. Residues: CASSPRTSGDYNEQFF.